The TCR beta chain described here comes from a study of T-cell reconstitution after alpha-beta-depleted transplantation in children. Study conclusions and caveats: In patients about two months after transplant, alpha-beta T cells reportedly arose from several hundred expanded graft clones. One year after transplant, T-cell counts and diversity came mostly from newly produced T cells. Day-60 TCRbeta diversity that was high in some patients was derived from surviving recipient T cells and thymic progenitors.

This CDR3 contains 14 residues. V lost 5 bases and J lost 8, with 16 bases in between. Germline V gives CDR1 SSHAT, CDR2 FNYEAQ (reference sequence). About this clonotype itself: Antigen specificity is unknown.

For TCRbeta, the library was prepared with unique molecular identifiers. TCRdb re-called the PCR reads through MiXCR, storing one row per CDR3 protein. The profile shows 900,000 or so distinct CDR3 sequences, roughly 15% of them singletons. The sample in question was PBMCs, mostly from graft donor cells, obtained 360 days after TCRalphabeta/CD19-depleted stem cell transplant. The chain is built from TRBV7-7 and TRBJ2-1, with D perhaps matching TRBD2 (5 bases). The TCR sequence derives from a male patient between 5 and 17 years old who had a stem cell transplant for acute lymphoblastic leukemia, so the T cells may come from the graft donor. The CDR3 loop is CASSGGSLLDEQFF. DNA of the CDR3: TGTGCCAGCAGCGGAGGCTCCCTCTTAGATGAGCAGTTCTTC.